This T cell receptor (beta chain) was obtained from a study of T cells in Graves' hyperthyroidism and ophthalmopathy. About the study: Peripheral blood was acquired at first diagnosis, ahead of any therapy whatsoever. Findings and limits, study-wide: Stable hyperthyroidism was separated from ophthalmopathy by a model based on 13 V-J features.

For ophthalmopathy patients, the Clinical Activity Score was at least 3 and the NOSPECS grade at least 4; duration was under 3 months. This CDR3 region has 16 residues. The germline gives CDR1 MDHEN, CDR2 SYDVKM. V was pared by 6 bases and J by 0 bases, with 11 bases of the junction left unmatched. This clonotype was detected many times. Its antigen is as yet unknown. RNA transcripts served as the template for amplifying TCR beta CDR3 regions. HTBI primers were employed in a first-round RT-PCR of the TCR CDR3. Each CDR3 protein is one row after TCRdb ran MiXCR on the multiplex PCR reads. The table shows about 640,000 distinct CDR3 sequences, with under 25% occurring only once.

This chain joins TRBV28 and TRBJ2-7; TRBD2 aligns across 7 bases. Input material: blood. This TCR came from a man aged 25 to 40 with Graves' ophthalmopathy. CDR3 region: CASRGTGTTNSYEQYF. The CDR3 DNA reads as TGTGCCAGCAGAGGGACCGGGACTACCAACTCCTACGAGCAGTACTTC.